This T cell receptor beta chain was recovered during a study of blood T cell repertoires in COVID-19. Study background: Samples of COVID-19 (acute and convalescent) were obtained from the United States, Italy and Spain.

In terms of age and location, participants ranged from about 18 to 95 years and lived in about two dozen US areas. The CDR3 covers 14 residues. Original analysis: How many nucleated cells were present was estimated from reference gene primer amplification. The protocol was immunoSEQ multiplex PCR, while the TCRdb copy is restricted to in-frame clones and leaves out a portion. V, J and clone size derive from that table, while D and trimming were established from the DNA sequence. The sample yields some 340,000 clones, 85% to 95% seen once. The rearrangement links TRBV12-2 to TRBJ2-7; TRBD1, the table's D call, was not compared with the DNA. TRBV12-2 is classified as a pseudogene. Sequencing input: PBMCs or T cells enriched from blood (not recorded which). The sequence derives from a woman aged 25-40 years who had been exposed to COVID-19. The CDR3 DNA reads TGTGCAAGTCGCTTCGACAGGCACTCCTACGAGCAGTACTTC. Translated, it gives CASRFDRHSYEQYF.